These 25 T cell receptor beta chains were sequenced from one sample in a study of T cell repertoires in cytomegalovirus infection. TCRdb re-called the reads through MiXCR, storing one row per CDR3 protein. The table has more than 350,000 distinct CDR3 sequences, approximately 33% seen once; the top ten hold about an eighth. Material for sequencing was PBMCs. All receptors come from a human donor in good health (CMV status not recorded). Some clones in this sample may be carry-over from other donors' samples.

Notes on this clonotype: It is likely a read error, because the conserved phenylalanine at the end of the CDR3 is missing. The chain uses TRBV7-2 and TRBJ2-3, with D hard to call. This CDR3 region has 14 residues. In germline, CDR1 is SGHTA, CDR2 FQGNSA. The germline V and J ends were trimmed by 8 bases and 6 bases, with 18 bases remaining between them. The CDR3 here is CASATRPPSDTQYL. CDR3 nucleotide sequence: TGTGCCAGCGCGACGAGACCGCCCAGCGATACGCAGTATTTG.

This sequence joins TRBV6-6 and TRBJ2-5; perhaps TRBD1 as D (6 bases). There are 15 residues in the CDR3. V shed 6 bases and J shed 1 base, with 15 bases lying between them. In germline, CDR1 is MNHNY, CDR2 SVGAGI (reference sequence). The CDR3 DNA reads TGTGCCAGCAGAAATAAACAGGGAATCCAAGAGACCCAGTACTTC. It translates to CASRNKQGIQETQYF.

This chain uses TRBV6-1 with TRBJ2-5, with 9 bases aligning to TRBD1. Germline CDR1 reads MNHNS; CDR2 reads SASEGT. Losses at the gene ends were 7 bases for V and 5 bases for J; bases not matched to a gene: 11. The CDR3 contains 15 residues. The DNA for the CDR3 is TGTGCCAGCACCACAACAGGGGGCGCGGGGGAGACCCAGTACTTC. Encoded protein: CASTTTGGAGETQYF.

This clonotype was observed many times. The rearrangement uses TRBV11-2 and TRBJ1-5, with D possibly matching TRBD1 (6 bases). From germline, CDR1 is SGHAT and CDR2 FQNNGV. The CDR3 length is 14 residues. Trimming left V 5 bases short and J 3 bases short, with 11 bases between. The chain's CDR3 is CASSEAGANQPQHF. The CDR3, as DNA: TGTGCCAGCAGCGAGGCAGGGGCCAATCAGCCCCAGCATTTT.

The chain has TRBV7-8 and TRBJ1-1; 8 bases match TRBD1. The CDR3 spans 20 residues. The germline CDR1 and CDR2 sequences are SGHVS and FQNEAQ. The V segment lost 1 base and the J segment 5 bases; nucleotides outside the gene matches: 21. The chain's CDR3 is CASSLVKARQGALGGTEAFF. DNA of the CDR3: TGTGCCAGCAGCTTAGTAAAGGCACGGCAGGGGGCCTTAGGTGGAACTGAAGCTTTCTTT.

This clonotype was seen a handful of times. The chain recombines TRBV10-3 with TRBJ2-7; no clear D. Germline V gene data show CDR1 as ENHRY and CDR2 as SYGVKD. The CDR3 is 15 residues long. Trimming cost V 2 bases and J 4 bases, with 15 bases left between them. In DNA, the CDR3 is TGTGCCATCAGTGAGGTGAGACCGACGAAGTACGAGCAGTACTTC. Translated, it gives CAISEVRPTKYEQYF.

This chain connects TRBV28 to TRBJ1-2, with unresolved D. The germline gives CDR1 MDHEN, CDR2 SYDVKM. The V gene lost 6 bases and the J gene lost 2 bases, with 16 bases spanning the gap. This CDR3 has 15 amino acids. CDR3 sequence reads: CASSAGLEGNYGYTF. CDR3 nucleotide sequence: TGTGCCAGCAGCGCGGGTCTGGAGGGAAACTATGGCTACACCTTC.

The rearrangement joins TRBV11-2 to TRBJ1-1; D perhaps matches TRBD1 (6 bases). CDR3 length equals 14 residues. Trimming took 5 bases from V and 11 from J, leaving 21 bases between them. Germline lookup yields CDR1 SGHAT and CDR2 FQNNGV. This chain's CDR3 is CASSRVEGGEPAFF. CDR3 bases: TGTGCCAGCAGCCGTGTGGAGGGGGGCGAGCCGGCTTTCTTT.

The count of this clonotype is one. The gene calls are TRBV4-2 and TRBJ1-1, with 7 bases aligning to TRBD1. CDR1 and CDR2 from the germline V gene are LGHNA and YNFKEQ. There are 15 residues in the CDR3. V was clipped by 0 bases and J by 5 bases; unmatched bases: 6. The CDR3 here is CASSQDAAGGTEAFF. The CDR3 bases are TGTGCCAGCAGCCAAGATGCGGCAGGGGGAACTGAAGCTTTCTTT.

This clonotype turned up a few times. This chain connects TRBV6-5 to TRBJ2-2; no reliable D call. The CDR3 has 17 residues. Germline V gene data show CDR1 as MNHEY and CDR2 as SVGAGI. V was shortened by 0 bases and J by 3 bases, with 14 bases between the two germline ends. In DNA, the CDR3 is TGTGCCAGCAGTTACTCCGGCGGCTACGACTACACCGGGGAGCTGTTTTTT. Translated, it gives CASSYSGGYDYTGELFF.

This clonotype turned up a few times. The chain combines TRBV5-6 with TRBJ2-1; TRBD2 aligns across 12 bases. The V gene's germline CDR1 is SGHDT and CDR2 YYEEEE. V lost 4 bases, J lost 9 bases, and 8 bases stayed unmatched. This CDR3 contains 15 residues. CDR3 sequence reads: CASSPSSGGVREQFF. DNA for the CDR3: TGTGCCAGCAGCCCTTCTAGCGGGGGGGTGCGTGAGCAGTTCTTC. Drawing the rest from reference TRBV5-6 and TRBJ2-1, the complete variable domain is DAGVTQSPTHLIKTRGQQVTLRCSPKSGHDTVSWYQQALGQGPQFIFQYYEEEERQRGNFPDRFSGHQFPNYSSELNVNALLLGDSALYLCASSPSSGGVREQFFGPGTRLTVL.

This clonotype was picked up a small number of times. This sequence joins TRBV5-6 and TRBJ2-7, with TRBD1 matching over 7 bases. The CDR3 has 15 amino acids. Trimming removed 4 bases from V and 2 bases from J; junction bases left unmatched: 9. Germline values: CDR1 SGHDT, CDR2 YYEEEE. As DNA, the CDR3 is TGTGCCAGCAGCCCCTGGACAACAGGGGCCTACGAGCAGTACTTC. The encoded protein is CASSPWTTGAYEQYF.

This clonotype was counted a few times. J is TRBJ2-7 and V is TRBV12-3 or TRBV12-4, with 8 bases fitting TRBD1. V dropped 4 bases and J dropped 3; count of bases not matched to a gene: 5. This CDR3 is 14 amino acids long. CDR3 in DNA: TGTGCCAGCAGTTCAGGACAGGGATACTACGAGCAGTACTTC. This codes for CASSSGQGYYEQYF.

V usage is TRBV7-6 and J usage is TRBJ2-3; TRBD2 matches 14 bases. Germline-derived CDR1 and CDR2 are SGHVS and FNYEAQ. The CDR3 totals 18 residues. The V and J ends lost 4 bases and 2 bases, in that order; junction bases with no gene match: 8. CDR3 sequence: CASSSSGTSGGYTDTQYF. Written as DNA, the CDR3 is TGTGCCAGCAGCTCCTCCGGGACTAGCGGGGGATACACAGATACGCAGTATTTT.

This clonotype was seen a few times. The chain combines TRBV11-2 with TRBJ1-2; D is unclear. This CDR3 comprises 16 residues. Germline CDR1 reads SGHAT; CDR2 reads FQNNGV. Trimming stripped 5 bases from V and 6 bases from J, with 22 bases between. The CDR3 is CASSPIPGSYRDGYTF. CDR3 nucleotides: TGTGCCAGCAGCCCAATACCGGGGTCCTATCGGGATGGCTACACCTTC.

Many counts were recorded for this clonotype. V gene TRBV28 combines with J gene TRBJ1-6, with D perhaps matching TRBD1 (6 bases). Trimming pared 8 bases from V and 7 bases from J, leaving 15 bases between. The CDR3 extends over 14 amino acids. Germline V gives CDR1 MDHEN, CDR2 SYDVKM. CDR3 loop: CASGGGGGNSPLHF. The CDR3 DNA sequence: TGTGCCAGCGGGGGCGGGGGCGGGAATTCACCCCTCCACTTT.

This chain joins TRBV6-4 and TRBJ1-1; 7 nucleotides line up with TRBD1. CDR3 length equals 15 residues. Germline loops: CDR1 MRHNA, CDR2 SNTAGT. J gave up 1 base and V 6 bases, and 8 bases lay outside the gene matches. CDR3 coding DNA: TGTGCCAGCAGGACCGACAGGGATGCGAACACTGAAGCTTTCTTT. This encodes CASRTDRDANTEAFF.

This sequence joins TRBV6-2 or TRBV6-3 and TRBJ1-5, with D maybe TRBD1 (6 bases). The CDR3 consists of 15 residues. Trimming left V 7 bases short and J 10 bases short, with 23 bases between. Germline V gives CDR1 MNHEY, CDR2 SVGEGT. The CDR3 here is CASTGGGTGNLPQHF. The CDR3 DNA follows: TGTGCCAGCACCGGGGGCGGGACGGGGAATCTTCCCCAGCATTTT.

About this clonotype: Its ends do not fully match the called genes, so a read error is possible. The rearrangement links TRBV6-6 to TRBJ1-2; D is unresolved. The germline CDR1 and CDR2 sequences are MNHNY and SVGAGI (reference sequence). CDR3 size: 15 residues. CDR3 residues: CARSPDNLSIYGYTF. CDR3 bases: TGTGCCCGCAGTCCCGACAATCTCTCGATCTATGGCTACACCTTC.

In this sample, this clonotype turned up a few times. The chain links TRBV2 to TRBJ1-2, with 8 bases fitting TRBD1. V lost 6 bases and J lost 4; bases outside the gene matches: 7. CDR3 size: 14 residues. Germline-derived CDR1 and CDR2 are SNHLY and FYNNEI. The CDR3 loop reads CASSGKTGAYGYTF. Here the CDR3 DNA reads TGTGCCAGCAGCGGAAAGACAGGGGCCTATGGCTACACCTTC.

The sample holds many counts of this clonotype. The rearrangement joins TRBV7-2 to TRBJ2-7, with 16 bases identical to TRBD2. This CDR3 is 16 amino acids long. With V trimmed by 5 bases and J by 4 bases, 5 bases remained unmatched. Germline-derived CDR1 and CDR2 are SGHTA and FQGNSA. CDR3 sequence: CASSLGLAGGKYEQYF. CDR3 DNA sequence: TGTGCCAGCAGCCTGGGACTAGCGGGGGGGAAGTACGAGCAGTACTTC.

As concerns this clonotype: Since the CDR3 does not end with the conserved phenylalanine or tryptophan, this likely comes from a read error. The V and J genes are TRBV6-8 and TRBJ2-7, with 12 nucleotides matching TRBD1. J was trimmed by 4 bases and V by 6 bases; bases with no gene match: 7. This CDR3 is built from 15 residues. Germline assignment: CDR1 MNHGY and CDR2 SAAAGT. The CDR3 loop is CASSLGTGGWYEQYL. CDR3 in DNA: TGTGCCAGCAGCTTGGGGACAGGGGGCTGGTACGAGCAGTACTTA.

The chain recombines TRBV4-2 with TRBJ2-1, with 15 bases lining up with TRBD2. The length of the CDR3 is 17 residues. V gave up 0 bases and J gave up 5 bases; unmatched junction bases: 2. Germline lookup yields CDR1 LGHNA and CDR2 YNFKEQ. The CDR3 nucleotides read TGTGCCAGCAGCCAAGATCGGACTAGCGGGGGGGACAATGAGCAGTTCTTC. It codes for CASSQDRTSGGDNEQFF.

This clonotype was observed once. Being one base from a much bigger clone, this may be a read error. As the CDR3 is not closed by the conserved phenylalanine or tryptophan, this likely results from a read error. In nucleotides, the CDR3 is TGTGCCAGCAGCTTAGCGAGCGTAGGAGATGAGCAGTTCTTA. Protein sequence: CASSLASVGDEQFL. This chain joins TRBV7-9 and TRBJ2-1; the D is unclear. Trimming took 0 bases from V and 8 from J, leaving 11 bases between them. This CDR3 has 14 amino acids. Germline CDR1 reads SEHNR; CDR2 reads FQNEAQ (reference sequence).

The sample holds a few counts of this clonotype. V usage is TRBV12-3 or TRBV12-4 and J usage is TRBJ2-3; 10 nucleotides line up with TRBD1. CDR3 length equals 14 residues. Trimming cost V 7 bases and J 4 bases; bases outside gene matches: 5. CDR3: CASNDRGRPDTQYF. In DNA form, the CDR3 reads TGTGCCAGCAATGACAGGGGGCGGCCAGATACGCAGTATTTT.